The 18 T cell receptor beta chains below come from one sample, sequenced in a study of Ad26.COV2.S vaccination and SARS-CoV-2 variants. As to treatment: about 20 received Ad26.COV2.S at low or high dose, single or two shots; a few received placebo; per-sample allocation not given. It was on day 63 after the first vaccine or placebo injection that samples were taken. Produced via immunoSEQ multiplex PCR; TCRdb's table is partial and in-frame only. The sample records hundreds of thousands of clones, more than 80% being singletons. This material consisted of peripheral blood, taken in a trial of Ad26.COV2.S vaccine versus placebo. These receptors were collected from a person between 18 and 65 years old who received the Ad26.COV2.S COVID-19 vaccine or a placebo.

V and J are TRBV5-1 and TRBJ2-7; the match to TRBD1 covers 10 bases. The germline V gene has CDR1 SGHRS and CDR2 YFSETQ. This CDR3 spans 17 amino acids. Losses at the gene ends were 0 bases for V and 3 bases for J; bases not matched to a gene: 9. The CDR3 DNA sequence: TGCGCCAGCAGCTTGGCCCCGGGACAGGGGTTTCTCTACGAGCAGTACTTC. Its protein is CASSLAPGQGFLYEQYF. Full variable domain (rest looked up from reference TRBV5-1 and TRBJ2-7): KAGVTQTPRYLIKTRGQQVTLSCSPISGHRSVSWYQQTPGQGLQFLFEYFSETQRNKGNFPGRFSGRQFSNSRSEMNVSTLELGDSALYLCASSLAPGQGFLYEQYFGPGTRLTVT.

V gene TRBV12-5 combines with J gene TRBJ2-5; 7 bases map to TRBD1. Germline assignment: CDR1 LGHNT and CDR2 FRNRAP. This CDR3 contains 15 residues. The V segment lost 5 bases and the J segment 3 bases; nucleotides outside the gene matches: 9. The CDR3 DNA reads TGTGCTAGTGGTCCGGCAGGGGGACGGGAAGAGACCCAGTACTTC. Its protein product is CASGPAGGREETQYF.

This clone was observed once. The rearrangement joins TRBV27 to TRBJ1-5, with a weak D call TRBD1 (5 bases). The CDR3 extends over 15 amino acids. Trimming took 0 bases from V and 4 from J, leaving 10 bases between them. Germline-derived CDR1 and CDR2 are MNHEY and SMNVEV (reference sequence). CDR3: CASSLSNGGNQPQHF. CDR3 bases: TGTGCCAGCAGTTTATCGAACGGGGGGAATCAGCCCCAGCATTTT.

This chain joins TRBV24-1 and TRBJ2-3, with D hard to call. CDR1 and CDR2 (germline): KGHDR, SFDVKD. Trimming removed 5 bases from V and 6 bases from J, with 11 bases in between. The CDR3 runs to 13 residues. DNA of the CDR3: TGTGCCACCAGTGCCCCCGAAAGGGATACGCAGTATTTT. It yields the protein CATSAPERDTQYF.

This clone was seen once. The chain carries TRBV29-1 and TRBJ2-1; D is unclear. The germline V and J ends were trimmed by 7 bases and 8 bases, with 18 bases remaining between them. The CDR3 extends over 13 amino acids. The germline V gene encodes CDR1 SQVTM and CDR2 ANQGSEA. As DNA, the CDR3 is TGCAGCGGCGAACCGGGCCGGGCCGATGAGCAGTTCTTC. Translated: CSGEPGRADEQFF.

The genes are TRBV2 and TRBJ2-7; D ambiguous. From germline, CDR1 is SNHLY and CDR2 FYNNEI. The CDR3 extends over 14 amino acids. Trimming left V 1 base short and J 0 bases short, with 7 bases between. The CDR3 DNA reads as TGTGCCAGCAGTGAAGGACTGATCTCCTACGAGCAGTACTTC. Protein sequence: CASSEGLISYEQYF.

The chain joins TRBV5-1 to TRBJ1-6; D may be TRBD1 (5 bases). The V end lost 6 bases, the J end lost 7 bases, and 14 bases lay between the germline ends. CDR3 length: 14 residues. CDR1 is SGHRS and CDR2 is YFSETQ in the germline V gene. CDR3 amino acids: CASTTGEGNSPLHF. The CDR3 coding sequence is TGCGCCAGCACCACAGGCGAAGGGAATTCACCCCTCCACTTT.

V and J are TRBV5-6 and TRBJ1-5, with D tentatively TRBD1 (5 bases). Germline V gene lookup returns CDR1 SGHDT and CDR2 YYEEEE. This CDR3 region has 16 residues. V lost 3 bases and J lost 3, with 16 bases in between. CDR3 region: CASSSLGGGVNQPQHF. CDR3 DNA: TGTGCCAGCAGCTCCCTTGGCGGAGGGGTCAATCAGCCCCAGCATTTT.

CDR3: CASSLAWTGNTGELFF. As DNA, the CDR3 is TGCGCCAGCAGCTTGGCGTGGACAGGGAACACCGGGGAGCTGTTTTTT. V and J are TRBV5-1 and TRBJ2-2, with 7 bases identical to TRBD1. Germline values: CDR1 SGHRS, CDR2 YFSETQ. The V gene end was trimmed by 0 bases and the J gene end by 1 base; junction bases not matched to a gene: 3. CDR3 length: 16 amino acids.

The chain carries TRBV10-3 and TRBJ1-5, with D perhaps TRBD1 (5 bases). This CDR3 is 14 amino acids long. Germline loops: CDR1 ENHRY, CDR2 SYGVKD. The V gene lost 2 bases and the J gene lost 10 bases, with 15 bases spanning the gap. As DNA, the CDR3 is TGTGCCATCAGTGAGAGGATGGCAGGGAGTCCCCAGCATTTT. Its translation is CAISERMAGSPQHF.

The rearrangement links TRBV18 to TRBJ2-2; D is unclear. CDR1 KGHSH and CDR2 LQKENI come from the germline V gene. There are 15 residues in the CDR3. Trimming removed 2 bases from V and 2 bases from J, with 9 bases in between. In DNA, the CDR3 is TGTGCCAGCTCACCATGGGAATACAACACCGGGGAGCTGTTTTTT. This gives the protein CASSPWEYNTGELFF.

This sequence joins TRBV24-1 and TRBJ2-3; D perhaps matches TRBD2 (6 bases). Germline V gene lookup returns CDR1 KGHDR and CDR2 SFDVKD. The V end was cut by 3 bases, the J end by 1 base, with 13 bases between. The CDR3 is made up of 16 amino acids. CDR3 in amino acids: CATSDPTSSGTDTQYF. Here the CDR3 DNA reads TGTGCCACCAGTGATCCGACTAGTTCGGGCACAGATACGCAGTATTTT.

The rearrangement joins TRBV24-1 to TRBJ2-1; D unclear. The CDR3 is 16 amino acids. V gave up 5 bases and J gave up 0 bases, with 13 bases separating them. Germline V gene lookup returns CDR1 KGHDR and CDR2 SFDVKD. Here the CDR3 reads CATSAMAHGSYNEQFF. For the CDR3, the DNA is TGTGCCACCAGTGCAATGGCCCACGGCTCCTACAATGAGCAGTTCTTC.

The chain is built from TRBV5-6 and TRBJ1-1, with 11 nucleotides matching TRBD1. Per germline, CDR1 SGHDT and CDR2 YYEEEE. This CDR3 spans 16 amino acids. Trimming cost V 2 bases and J 7 bases; bases outside gene matches: 10. The CDR3 is CASSFTGQGVFNEAFF. CDR3 sequence (DNA): TGTGCCAGCAGCTTTACGGGACAGGGGGTGTTCAATGAAGCTTTCTTT.

The chain's CDR3 is CAISESGGTGVHEQYF. The DNA for the CDR3 is TGTGCCATCAGTGAGTCGGGGGGGACAGGGGTACACGAGCAGTACTTC. This chain joins TRBV10-3 and TRBJ2-7; 10 nucleotides align to TRBD1. The CDR3 length is 16 residues. Germline V gene sequence: CDR1 ENHRY, CDR2 SYGVKD. Trimming cost V 0 bases and J 5 bases; bases outside gene matches: 7.

V and J are TRBV6-6 and TRBJ1-1, with D possibly being TRBD1 (6 bases). The CDR3 runs 13 residues. The ends were cut back, 6 bases at V and 7 bases at J, with 15 bases in the middle. Germline V gene sequence: CDR1 MNHNY, CDR2 SVGAGI (reference sequence). The CDR3 sequence is CASSKQGDSEAFF. CDR3 nucleotides: TGTGCCAGCAGCAAACAGGGAGATAGTGAAGCTTTCTTT.

The chain combines TRBV30 with TRBJ1-1; D is unresolved. The ends were cut back, 2 bases at V and 7 bases at J, with 11 bases in the middle. CDR3 length: 12 amino acids. From germline, CDR1 is GTSNPN and CDR2 SVGIG (reference sequence). The DNA for the CDR3 is TGTGCCTGGAGTCAGATCGGGTTTGAAGCTTTCTTT. This codes for CAWSQIGFEAFF.

By sample fraction, this clone is medium-sized (0.01 to 0.1%). The chain has TRBV4-3 and TRBJ2-1; D might be TRBD1 (5 bases). CDR1 LGHNA and CDR2 YSLEER come from the germline V gene. CDR3 length: 16 amino acids. With 0 bases removed from V and 2 bases from J, the gap between germline ends came to 11 bases. In DNA form, the CDR3 reads TGCGCCAGCAGCCAAGATGACAGCGAAACCTACAATGAGCAGTTCTTC. This translates into CASSQDDSETYNEQFF.